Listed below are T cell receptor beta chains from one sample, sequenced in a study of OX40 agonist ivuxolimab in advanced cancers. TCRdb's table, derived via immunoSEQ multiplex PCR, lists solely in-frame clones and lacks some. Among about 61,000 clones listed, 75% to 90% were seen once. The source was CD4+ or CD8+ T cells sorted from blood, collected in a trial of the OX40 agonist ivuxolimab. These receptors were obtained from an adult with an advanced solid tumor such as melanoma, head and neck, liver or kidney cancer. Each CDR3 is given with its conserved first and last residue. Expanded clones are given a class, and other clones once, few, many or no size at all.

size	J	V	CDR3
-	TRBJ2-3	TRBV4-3	CASSQGTTDTQYF
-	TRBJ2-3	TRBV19	CASRGYPSDTQYF
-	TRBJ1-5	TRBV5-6	CASSSGLNSNQPQHF
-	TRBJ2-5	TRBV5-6	CASSLAPSGRGEETQYF
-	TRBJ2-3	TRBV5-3	CARSLTSGKREGLPGTDTQYF
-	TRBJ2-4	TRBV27	CASSEFRGQVKNIQYF
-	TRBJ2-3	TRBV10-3	CAISYLAGASTDTQYF
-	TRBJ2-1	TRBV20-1	CSARGDNEQFF
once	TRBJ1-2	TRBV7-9	CASSLPSPSYGYTF
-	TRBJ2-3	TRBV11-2	CASRSIRGRSTDTQYF
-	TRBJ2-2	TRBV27	CASSQRGGPFTGELFF
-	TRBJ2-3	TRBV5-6	CASSQPADTQYF
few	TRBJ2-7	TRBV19	CASSIGPGTYEQYF
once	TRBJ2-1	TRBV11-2	CASSGPSGRAMDEQFF
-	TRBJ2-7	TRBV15	CATSRDPSFHFYEQYF
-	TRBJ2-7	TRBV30	CAWSAASYEQYF
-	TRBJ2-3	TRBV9	CASSVGLARLTDTQYF
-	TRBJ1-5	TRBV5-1	CASSLEAGQPQHF
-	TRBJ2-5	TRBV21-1	CASLTSGCQETQYF
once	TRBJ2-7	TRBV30	CAWRGTSGPYEQYF
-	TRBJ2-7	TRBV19	CASRDSGGAGTYEQYF
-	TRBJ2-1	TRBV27	CASSFISGMGYNEQFF
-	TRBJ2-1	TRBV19	CASSIGLVGVEQFF